The 30 T cell receptor beta chains listed next were all sequenced from one sample in a study of T cell responses to AZD1222 COVID-19 vaccine. The table came from immunoSEQ multiplex PCR; TCRdb's copy has only in-frame clones and leaves some out. The data show 170,000 or so clones, about nine tenths seen once. This material consisted of peripheral blood, taken on day 0 of AZD1222 vaccination. Every receptor here comes from an adult in good health.

The table lists this clone with a count of one. The genes are TRBV11-2 and TRBJ2-5, with D perhaps given as TRBD1 or TRBD2 (5 bases each). Trimming cost V 5 bases and J 4 bases, with 11 bases left between them. The CDR3 extends over 13 amino acids. CDR1 and CDR2 from the germline V gene are SGHAT and FQNNGV. The CDR3: CASSPWDGETQYF. The CDR3 DNA sequence: TGTGCCAGCAGCCCCTGGGACGGAGAGACCCAGTACTTC.

The rearrangement links TRBV10-3 to TRBJ1-2; D is unresolved. CDR1 is ENHRY and CDR2 is SYGVKD in the germline V gene. V shed 4 bases and J shed 2 bases, with 8 bases lying between them. The CDR3 is made up of 13 amino acids. Here the CDR3 reads CAISGTENYGYTF. As DNA, the CDR3 is TGTGCCATCAGTGGAACAGAGAACTATGGCTACACCTTC.

The chain recombines TRBV6-5 with TRBJ2-7, with a possible D match to TRBD1 (5 bases). Per germline, CDR1 MNHEY and CDR2 SVGAGI. V was shortened by 6 bases and J by 10 bases, with 16 bases between the two germline ends. The CDR3 is 12 residues long. The CDR3 loop reads CASRENRNPQYF. The CDR3 bases are TGTGCCAGCAGAGAGAACAGGAATCCCCAGTACTTC.

The gene calls are TRBV7-3 and TRBJ1-2; D unresolved. V was pared by 10 bases and J by 4 bases, with 10 bases between. Germline V gene data show CDR1 as SGHTA and CDR2 as FQGTGA. This CDR3 is built from 11 residues. CDR3 sequence: CAITPFYGYTF. The CDR3 region has the DNA TGTGCCATTACGCCCTTCTATGGCTACACCTTC. Together with reference TRBV7-3 and TRBJ1-2, the CDR3 gives the full variable domain: GAGVSQTPSNKVTEKGKYVELRCDPISGHTALYWYRQSLGQGPEFLIYFQGTGAADDSGLPNDRFFAVRPEGSVSTLKIQRTERGDSAVYLCAITPFYGYTFGSGTRLTVV.

The chain couples TRBV6-1 to TRBJ2-3; D might be TRBD2 (5 bases). The CDR3 extends over 16 amino acids. The germline V and J ends were trimmed by 2 bases and 2 bases, with 14 bases remaining between them. Per germline, CDR1 MNHNS and CDR2 SASEGT. CDR3 nucleotides: TGTGCCAGCAGTGAACAGCTAGCCCCAACCACAGATACGCAGTATTTT. Protein product: CASSEQLAPTTDTQYF.

The V call is TRBV18, the J call TRBJ1-2; D unresolved. Trimming pared 9 bases from V and 6 bases from J, leaving 11 bases between. CDR3 length: 11 residues. The germline CDR1 and CDR2 sequences are KGHSH and LQKENI. The CDR3 spells CASTTSHGYTF. The CDR3 DNA sequence: TGTGCCAGTACAACCAGCCATGGCTACACCTTC.

The gene calls are TRBV7-3 and TRBJ2-5, with D hard to call. Trimming removed 5 bases from V and 5 bases from J, with 18 bases in between. CDR1 SGHTA and CDR2 FQGTGA come from the germline V gene. The CDR3 extends over 15 amino acids. CDR3 nucleotide sequence: TGTGCCAGCAGCGACTTAAGGTTAATGAAGGAGACCCAGTACTTC. This encodes CASSDLRLMKETQYF.

The genes are TRBV4-1 and TRBJ2-3; TRBD1 agrees at 10 bases. This CDR3 has 16 amino acids. With 6 bases clipped from V and 3 bases from J, the junction kept 9 bases outside the gene matches. The V gene's germline CDR1 is MGHRA and CDR2 YSYEKL. In DNA form, the CDR3 reads TGCGCCAGCAGTTCCCGGACAGGGGGTGGGACAGATACGCAGTATTTT. Translating it yields CASSSRTGGGTDTQYF.

The V call is TRBV5-1, the J call TRBJ1-6; 7 nucleotides agree with TRBD1. Germline V gives CDR1 SGHRS, CDR2 YFSETQ. The CDR3 totals 14 residues. Unmatched junction bases numbered 5, after V lost 4 bases and J lost 7 bases. Here the CDR3 reads CASSQGQENSPLHF. CDR3 in DNA: TGCGCCAGCAGCCAAGGACAGGAAAATTCACCCCTCCACTTT.

This clone was detected only once. The chain couples TRBV5-6 to TRBJ1-6; D gene unclear. The CDR3 is made up of 18 amino acids. The germline V gene has CDR1 SGHDT and CDR2 YYEEEE. V was cut by 3 bases and J by 1 base, with 17 bases left in between. The CDR3 sequence is CASSSAGPGPSYNSPLHF. In DNA, the CDR3 is TGTGCCAGCAGCTCAGCCGGACCGGGTCCGTCCTATAATTCACCCCTCCACTTT.

This clone has just a few counts. V is TRBV5-1 and J is TRBJ2-5, with TRBD2 matching 8 bases. The CDR3 contains 16 residues. The trim removed 0 bases at V and 5 bases at J, leaving 9 bases unmatched. Germline V gives CDR1 SGHRS, CDR2 YFSETQ. The CDR3 DNA follows: TGCGCCAGCAGCTTGGCCGGTTTTAGCGGGGTTGAGACCCAGTACTTC. This encodes CASSLAGFSGVETQYF.

The chain has TRBV12-3 or TRBV12-4 and TRBJ2-7; maybe TRBD1 (5 bases). The CDR3 consists of 11 residues. V was clipped by 5 bases and J by 6 bases, with 8 bases between them. CDR3 in amino acids: CASSRTFEQYF. CDR3 coding DNA: TGTGCCAGCAGTCGGACATTCGAGCAGTACTTC.

This chain connects TRBV2 to TRBJ2-5, with D perhaps TRBD1 (6 bases). The CDR3 loop spans 15 amino acids. The germline V gene encodes CDR1 SNHLY and CDR2 FYNNEI. The ends were cut back, 4 bases at V and 5 bases at J, with 17 bases in the middle. CDR3 coding DNA: TGTGCCAGCAGTGCAACCCCCAGGGGTGAGGAGACCCAGTACTTC. Amino acid sequence: CASSATPRGEETQYF.

This chain connects TRBV10-3 to TRBJ1-1; D uncertain. The CDR3 contains 11 residues. Germline V lookup: CDR1 ENHRY, CDR2 SYGVKD. Trimming took off 10 bases at V and 3 bases at J, with 9 bases between the two ends. The CDR3 bases are TGTGCCACCCGTGAGGACACTGAAGCTTTCTTT. Translation: CATREDTEAFF.

This chain connects TRBV6-1 to TRBJ2-7; 8 nucleotides line up with TRBD1. Unmatched junction bases numbered 5, after V lost 0 bases and J lost 1 base. The CDR3 runs to 16 residues. Germline CDR1 reads MNHNS; CDR2 reads SASEGT. The CDR3 nucleotides read TGTGCCAGCAGTGAAGCGCTGGGACAGGCTTCCTACGAGCAGTACTTC. Translating it yields CASSEALGQASYEQYF.

The chain uses TRBV11-2 and TRBJ2-2; 8 bases agree with TRBD2. Germline values: CDR1 SGHAT, CDR2 FQNNGV. The V and J ends lost 5 bases and 3 bases, in that order; junction bases with no gene match: 8. CDR3 size: 16 residues. CDR3 bases: TGTGCCAGCAGCCGTCTAGCGGGTATGGACACCGGGGAGCTGTTTTTT. Translating gives CASSRLAGMDTGELFF.

The chain couples TRBV7-2 to TRBJ1-2, with 10 bases matching TRBD1. Germline V lookup: CDR1 SGHTA, CDR2 FQGNSA. The CDR3 contains 13 residues. V was pared by 5 bases and J by 5 bases, with 2 bases of the junction left unmatched. CDR3 coding DNA: TGTGCCAGCAGCCGGGACAGGGGTTATGGCTACACCTTC. The encoded protein is CASSRDRGYGYTF. Full variable domain (outside the CDR3, taken from reference TRBV7-2 and TRBJ1-2): GAGVSQSPSNKVTEKGKDVELRCDPISGHTALYWYRQSLGQGLEFLIYFQGNSAPDKSGLPSDRFSAERTGGSVSTLTIQRTQQEDSAVYLCASSRDRGYGYTFGSGTRLTVV.

The chain carries TRBV6-2 or TRBV6-3 and TRBJ2-7; 10 bases match TRBD2. The CDR3 has 15 residues. V gave up 5 bases and J gave up 7 bases; unmatched junction bases: 11. CDR1 is MNHEY and CDR2 is SVGEGT in the germline V gene. CDR3 residues: CASSRSSGGPMEQYF. The CDR3 bases are TGTGCCAGCAGTAGATCTAGCGGGGGCCCTATGGAGCAGTACTTC.

The V gene is TRBV5-5, the J gene TRBJ2-3, with 11 bases identical to TRBD2. This CDR3 spans 17 amino acids. Per germline, CDR1 SGHKS and CDR2 YYEKEE (reference sequence). V lost 4 bases, J lost 6 bases, and 13 bases stayed unmatched. CDR3 bases: TGTGCCAGCAGCGCCGGACTAGCGGGCGGCCTCGCGGATACGCAGTATTTT. Residues: CASSAGLAGGLADTQYF.

This chain connects TRBV7-9 to TRBJ1-2; the D is unclear. Germline V gives CDR1 SEHNR, CDR2 FQNEAQ (reference sequence). This CDR3 contains 13 residues. Trimming cost V 1 base and J 4 bases, with 7 bases left between them. CDR3 region: CASSLEAGYGYTF. The CDR3, as DNA: TGTGCCAGCAGCTTAGAGGCAGGCTATGGCTACACCTTC.

This chain uses TRBV3-1 (or the pseudogene TRBV3-2) with TRBJ1-2; weak D call: TRBD1 (6 bases). CDR1 LGHDT and CDR2 YNNKEL come from the germline V gene (reference sequence). The ends were cut back, 1 base at V and 3 bases at J, with 12 bases in the middle. The length of the CDR3 is 15 residues. CDR3 amino acids: CASSQVGGEDYGYTF. CDR3 nucleotides: TGTGCCAGCAGCCAAGTAGGGGGAGAGGACTATGGCTACACCTTC.

The V gene is TRBV4-2, the J gene TRBJ1-4; perhaps TRBD1 as D (6 bases). Germline V CDR1 and CDR2: LGHNA, YNFKEQ. CDR3 length equals 16 residues. The V gene lost 0 bases and the J gene lost 5 bases, with 13 bases spanning the gap. CDR3 sequence (DNA): TGTGCCAGCAGCCAAGATGGCTTGGACAGAAATGAAAAACTGTTTTTT. This translates into CASSQDGLDRNEKLFF.

The chain joins TRBV4-1 to TRBJ1-6; 10 nucleotides agree with TRBD1. After removal of 1 base from V and 8 bases from J, the junction contained 2 bases not matched to a gene. The CDR3 loop spans 15 amino acids. CDR1 is MGHRA and CDR2 is YSYEKL in the germline V gene. In DNA form, the CDR3 reads TGCGCCAGCAGCCAAGTAGGGACAGGGGATTCACCCCTCCACTTT. Protein: CASSQVGTGDSPLHF.

This chain uses TRBV5-1 with TRBJ1-1; tentatively, D is TRBD1 (6 bases). The V gene's germline CDR1 is SGHRS and CDR2 YFSETQ. Deletions cut 1 base from V and 6 bases from J, with 13 bases between. There are 14 residues in the CDR3. Here the CDR3 reads CASSLQNRDAEAFF. In DNA, the CDR3 is TGCGCCAGCAGCTTGCAGAACAGGGATGCTGAAGCTTTCTTT.

This chain joins TRBV7-9 and TRBJ1-2; no reliable D call. Germline CDR1 and CDR2: SEHNR and FQNEAQ (reference sequence). Trimming took off 6 bases at V and 2 bases at J, with 10 bases between the two ends. The CDR3 loop spans 13 amino acids. The CDR3 DNA is TGTGCCAGCAGGCCTAGGTTGAACTATGGCTACACCTTC. This sequence encodes CASRPRLNYGYTF.

This chain uses TRBV29-1 with TRBJ1-5, with 8 bases aligning to TRBD1. Germline loops: CDR1 SQVTM, CDR2 ANQGSEA. The CDR3 is 15 amino acids. The V segment lost 6 bases and the J segment 2 bases; nucleotides outside the gene matches: 9. The CDR3 sequence: CSVTTGTGGNQPQHF. The DNA of the CDR3 is TGCAGCGTGACAACCGGGACAGGAGGCAATCAGCCCCAGCATTTT.

The chain couples TRBV10-3 to TRBJ2-7; D may be TRBD1 (6 bases). Deletions cut 6 bases from V and 3 bases from J, with 15 bases between. The CDR3 extends over 14 amino acids. Germline CDR1 ENHRY, CDR2 SYGVKD. This CDR3 is CAIRAQNRDYEQYF. The CDR3 DNA reads TGTGCCATCAGAGCTCAAAACAGGGACTACGAGCAGTACTTC.

The chain employs TRBV15 and TRBJ2-7, with D perhaps TRBD2 (5 bases). The CDR3 loop spans 16 amino acids. V was shortened by 1 base and J by 0 bases, with 13 bases between the two germline ends. Germline V gene sequence: CDR1 LNHNV, CDR2 YYDKDF (reference sequence). CDR3 sequence (DNA): TGTGCCACCAGCAGAGGCGGGCAGTTAAACTCCTACGAGCAGTACTTC. Translation gives CATSRGGQLNSYEQYF. The full variable domain, in which reference TRBV15 and TRBJ2-7 provide the parts outside the CDR3, is DAMVIQNPRYQVTQFGKPVTLSCSQTLNHNVMYWYQQKSSQAPKLLFHYYDKDFNNEADTPDNFQSRRPNTSFCFLDIRSPGLGDTAMYLCATSRGGQLNSYEQYFGPGTRLTVT.

The chain combines TRBV6-5 with TRBJ1-3; D remains ambiguous. Germline V gene data show CDR1 as MNHEY and CDR2 as SVGAGI. The V gene lost 2 bases and the J gene lost 0 bases, with 8 bases spanning the gap. This CDR3 has 15 residues. The CDR3 DNA sequence: TGTGCCAGCAGTTACAACCCAGACTCTGGAAACACCATATATTTT. Translating gives CASSYNPDSGNTIYF.

Concerning this clone: The same CDR3 arises from other DNA sequences in this sample as well. The chain combines TRBV6-2 or TRBV6-3 with TRBJ1-2; D is possibly TRBD1 (5 bases). V was clipped by 0 bases and J by 2 bases, with 10 bases between them. The germline V gene encodes CDR1 MNHEY and CDR2 SVGEGT. The CDR3 contains 15 residues. CDR3 residues: CASSYSQGQNYGYTF. In DNA, the CDR3 is TGTGCCAGCAGTTACTCCCAGGGCCAAAACTATGGCTACACCTTC.